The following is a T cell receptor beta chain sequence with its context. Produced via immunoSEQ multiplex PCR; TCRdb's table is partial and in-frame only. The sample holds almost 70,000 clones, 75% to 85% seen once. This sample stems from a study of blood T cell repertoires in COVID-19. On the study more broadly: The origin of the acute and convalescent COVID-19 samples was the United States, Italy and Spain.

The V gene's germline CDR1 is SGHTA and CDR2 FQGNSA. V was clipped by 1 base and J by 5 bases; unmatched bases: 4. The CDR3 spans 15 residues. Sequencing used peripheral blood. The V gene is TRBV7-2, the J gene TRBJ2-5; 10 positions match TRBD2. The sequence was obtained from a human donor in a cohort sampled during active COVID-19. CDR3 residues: CASSLGGAGGETQYF. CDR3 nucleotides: TGTGCCAGCAGCTTAGGAGGAGCGGGGGGGGAGACCCAGTACTTC.